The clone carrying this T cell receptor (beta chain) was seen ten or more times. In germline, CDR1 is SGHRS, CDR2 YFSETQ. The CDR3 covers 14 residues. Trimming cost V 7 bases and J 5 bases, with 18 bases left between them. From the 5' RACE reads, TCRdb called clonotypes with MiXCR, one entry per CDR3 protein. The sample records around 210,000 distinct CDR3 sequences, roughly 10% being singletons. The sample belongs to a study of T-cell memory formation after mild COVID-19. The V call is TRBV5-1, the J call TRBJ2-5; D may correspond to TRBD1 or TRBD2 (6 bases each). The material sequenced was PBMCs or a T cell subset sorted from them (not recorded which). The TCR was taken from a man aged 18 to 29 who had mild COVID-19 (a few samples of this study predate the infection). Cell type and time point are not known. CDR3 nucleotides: TGCGCCAGCGGACAAAACAGGGCGGGGGAGACCCAGTACTTC. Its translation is CASGQNRAGETQYF.